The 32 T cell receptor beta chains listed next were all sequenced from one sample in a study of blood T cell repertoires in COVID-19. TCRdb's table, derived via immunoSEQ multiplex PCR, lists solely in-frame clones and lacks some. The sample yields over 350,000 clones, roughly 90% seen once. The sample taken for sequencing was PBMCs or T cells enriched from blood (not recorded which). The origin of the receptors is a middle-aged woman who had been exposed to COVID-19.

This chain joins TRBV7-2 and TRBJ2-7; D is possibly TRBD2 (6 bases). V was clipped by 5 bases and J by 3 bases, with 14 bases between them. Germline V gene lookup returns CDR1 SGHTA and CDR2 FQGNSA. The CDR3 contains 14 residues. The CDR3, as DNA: TGTGCCAGCAGCAAAAGTGGGGGGTTCTACGAGCAGTACTTC. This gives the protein CASSKSGGFYEQYF.

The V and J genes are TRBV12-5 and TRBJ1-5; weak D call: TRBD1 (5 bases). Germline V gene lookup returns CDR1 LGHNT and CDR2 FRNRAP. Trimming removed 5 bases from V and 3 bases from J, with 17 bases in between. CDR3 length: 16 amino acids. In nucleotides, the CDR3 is TGTGCTAGTGGTCCCTTAGCAGGGAAGGCCAATCAGCCCCAGCATTTT. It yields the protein CASGPLAGKANQPQHF. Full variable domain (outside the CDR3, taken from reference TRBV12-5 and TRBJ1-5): DARVTQTPRHKVTEMGQEVTMRCQPILGHNTVFWYRQTMMQGLELLAYFRNRAPLDDSGMPKDRFSAEMPDATLATLKIQPSEPRDSAVYFCASGPLAGKANQPQHFGDGTRLSIL.

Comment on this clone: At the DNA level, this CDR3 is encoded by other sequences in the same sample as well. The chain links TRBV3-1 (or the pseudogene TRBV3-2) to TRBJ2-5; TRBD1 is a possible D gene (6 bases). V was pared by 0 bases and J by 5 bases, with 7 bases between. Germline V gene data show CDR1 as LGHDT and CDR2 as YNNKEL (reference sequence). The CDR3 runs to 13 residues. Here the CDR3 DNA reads TGTGCCAGCAGCCAAGATAGGGGGGAGACCCAGTACTTC. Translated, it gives CASSQDRGETQYF.

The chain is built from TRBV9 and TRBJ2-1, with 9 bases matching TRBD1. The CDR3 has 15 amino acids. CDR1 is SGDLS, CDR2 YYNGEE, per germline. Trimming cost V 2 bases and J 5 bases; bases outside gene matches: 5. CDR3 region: CASSVRDRDHNEQFF. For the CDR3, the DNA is TGTGCCAGCAGCGTCCGGGACAGGGACCACAATGAGCAGTTCTTC. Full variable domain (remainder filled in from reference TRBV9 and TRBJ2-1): DSGVTQTPKHLITATGQRVTLRCSPRSGDLSVYWYQQSLDQGLQFLIQYYNGEERAKGNILERFSAQQFPDLHSELNLSSLELGDSALYFCASSVRDRDHNEQFFGPGTRLTVL.

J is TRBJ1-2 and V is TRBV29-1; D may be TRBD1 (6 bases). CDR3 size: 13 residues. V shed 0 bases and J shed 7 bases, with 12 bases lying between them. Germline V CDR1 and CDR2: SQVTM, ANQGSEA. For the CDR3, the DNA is TGCAGCGTTGAAGACGTAGGGGGGGGTGGCTACACCTTC. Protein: CSVEDVGGGGYTF.

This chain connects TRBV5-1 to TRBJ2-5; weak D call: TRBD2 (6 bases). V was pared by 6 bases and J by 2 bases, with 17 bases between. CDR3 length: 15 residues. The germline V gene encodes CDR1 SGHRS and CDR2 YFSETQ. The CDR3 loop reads CASTHPRGLQETQYF. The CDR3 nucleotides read TGCGCCAGCACCCACCCCCGGGGACTTCAAGAGACCCAGTACTTC.

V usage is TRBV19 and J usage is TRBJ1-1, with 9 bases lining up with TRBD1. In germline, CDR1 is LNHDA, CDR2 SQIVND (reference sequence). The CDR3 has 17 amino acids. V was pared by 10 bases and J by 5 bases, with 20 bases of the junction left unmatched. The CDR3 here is CATEYFRTGTGTTEAFF. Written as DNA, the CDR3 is TGTGCCACCGAATATTTCCGAACCGGGACAGGGACGACTGAAGCTTTCTTT.

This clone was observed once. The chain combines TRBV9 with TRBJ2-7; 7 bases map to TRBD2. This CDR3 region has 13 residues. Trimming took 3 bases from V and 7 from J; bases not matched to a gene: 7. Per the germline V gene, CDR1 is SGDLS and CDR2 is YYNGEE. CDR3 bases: TGTGCCAGCAGCGCCTTACCCGGGGGGGAGCAGTACTTC. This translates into CASSALPGGEQYF.

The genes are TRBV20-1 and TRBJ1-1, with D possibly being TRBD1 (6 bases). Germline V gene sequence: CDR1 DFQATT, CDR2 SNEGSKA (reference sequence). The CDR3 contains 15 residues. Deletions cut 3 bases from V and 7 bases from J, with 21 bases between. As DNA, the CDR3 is TGCAGTGCTAGTCCCAGAGCAGGGGCGAGGGGTGAAGCTTTCTTT. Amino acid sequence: CSASPRAGARGEAFF.

The CDR3 reads CASRATTVYEQYF. The CDR3 coding sequence is TGTGCCAGCAGGGCCACCACCGTCTACGAGCAGTACTTC. The V gene is TRBV6-5, the J gene TRBJ2-7, with D unresolved. The CDR3 has 13 residues. V shed 6 bases and J shed 3 bases, with 12 bases lying between them. CDR1 MNHEY and CDR2 SVGAGI come from the germline V gene.

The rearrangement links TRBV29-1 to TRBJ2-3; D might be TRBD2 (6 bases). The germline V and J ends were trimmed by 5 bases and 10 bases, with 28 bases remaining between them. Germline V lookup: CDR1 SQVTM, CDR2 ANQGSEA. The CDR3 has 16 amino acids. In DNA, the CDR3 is TGCAGCGTTAGCGGGTCGGGCTACCGAACGATAAGTGCGCAGTATTTT. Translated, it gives CSVSGSGYRTISAQYF.

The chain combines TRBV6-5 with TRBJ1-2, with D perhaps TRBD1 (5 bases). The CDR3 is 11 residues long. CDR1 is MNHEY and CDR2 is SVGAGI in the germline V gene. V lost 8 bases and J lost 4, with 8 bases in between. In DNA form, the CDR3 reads TGTGCCAGCTGGGGCGGCTATGGCTACACCTTC. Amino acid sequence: CASWGGYGYTF.

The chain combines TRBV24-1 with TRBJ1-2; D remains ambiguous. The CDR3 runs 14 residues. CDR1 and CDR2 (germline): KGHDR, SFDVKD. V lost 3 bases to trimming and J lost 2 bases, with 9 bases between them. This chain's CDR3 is CATSDPTVNYGYTF. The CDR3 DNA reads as TGTGCCACCAGTGATCCCACAGTGAACTATGGCTACACCTTC.

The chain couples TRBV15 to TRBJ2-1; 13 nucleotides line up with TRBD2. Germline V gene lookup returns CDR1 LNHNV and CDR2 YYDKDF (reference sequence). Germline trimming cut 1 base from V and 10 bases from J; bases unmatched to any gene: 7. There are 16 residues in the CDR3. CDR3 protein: CATSRGTSGGEGEQFF. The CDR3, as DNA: TGTGCCACCAGCAGAGGAACTAGCGGGGGGGAAGGAGAGCAGTTCTTC.

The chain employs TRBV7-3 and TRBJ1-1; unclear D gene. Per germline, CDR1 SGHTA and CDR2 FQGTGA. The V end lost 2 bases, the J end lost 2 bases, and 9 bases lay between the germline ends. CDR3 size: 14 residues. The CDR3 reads CASSLGQTNTEAFF. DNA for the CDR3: TGTGCCAGCAGCTTAGGGCAGACCAACACTGAAGCTTTCTTT. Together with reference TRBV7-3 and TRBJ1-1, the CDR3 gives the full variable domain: GAGVSQTPSNKVTEKGKYVELRCDPISGHTALYWYRQSLGQGPEFLIYFQGTGAADDSGLPNDRFFAVRPEGSVSTLKIQRTERGDSAVYLCASSLGQTNTEAFFGQGTRLTVV.

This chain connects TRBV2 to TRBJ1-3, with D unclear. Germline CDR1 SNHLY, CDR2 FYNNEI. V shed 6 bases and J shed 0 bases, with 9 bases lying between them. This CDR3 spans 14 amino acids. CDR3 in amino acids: CASRSRSSGNTIYF. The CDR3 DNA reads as TGTGCCAGCAGGTCCCGCAGCTCTGGAAACACCATATATTTT.

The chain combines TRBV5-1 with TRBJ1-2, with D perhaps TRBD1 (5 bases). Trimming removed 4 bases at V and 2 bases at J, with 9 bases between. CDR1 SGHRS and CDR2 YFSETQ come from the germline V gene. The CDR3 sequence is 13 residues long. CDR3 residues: CASSAQENYGYTF. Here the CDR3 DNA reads TGCGCCAGCAGCGCACAGGAAAACTATGGCTACACCTTC. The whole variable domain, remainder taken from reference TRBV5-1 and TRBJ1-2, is KAGVTQTPRYLIKTRGQQVTLSCSPISGHRSVSWYQQTPGQGLQFLFEYFSETQRNKGNFPGRFSGRQFSNSRSEMNVSTLELGDSALYLCASSAQENYGYTFGSGTRLTVV.

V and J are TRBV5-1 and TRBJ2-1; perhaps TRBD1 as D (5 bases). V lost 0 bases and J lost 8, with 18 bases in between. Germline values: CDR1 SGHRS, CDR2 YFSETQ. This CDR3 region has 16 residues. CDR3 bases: TGCGCCAGCAGCTTGGCCGTAGGGGTTTTCGGTGATGAGCAGTTCTTC. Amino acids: CASSLAVGVFGDEQFF. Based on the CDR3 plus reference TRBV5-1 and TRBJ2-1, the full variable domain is KAGVTQTPRYLIKTRGQQVTLSCSPISGHRSVSWYQQTPGQGLQFLFEYFSETQRNKGNFPGRFSGRQFSNSRSEMNVSTLELGDSALYLCASSLAVGVFGDEQFFGPGTRLTVL.

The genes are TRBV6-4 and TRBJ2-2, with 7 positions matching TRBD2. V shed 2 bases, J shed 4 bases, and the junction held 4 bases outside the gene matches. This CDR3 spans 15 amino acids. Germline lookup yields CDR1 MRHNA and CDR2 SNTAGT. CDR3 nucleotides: TGTGCCAGCAGTGACGGACTAGTCGGCACCGGGGAGCTGTTTTTT. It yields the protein CASSDGLVGTGELFF.

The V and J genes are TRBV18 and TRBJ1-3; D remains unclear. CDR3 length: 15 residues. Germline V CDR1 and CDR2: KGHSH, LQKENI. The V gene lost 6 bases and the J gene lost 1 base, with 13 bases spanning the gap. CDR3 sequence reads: CASSLGGNSGNTIYF. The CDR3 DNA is TGTGCCAGCTCGCTCGGAGGGAATTCTGGAAACACCATATATTTT. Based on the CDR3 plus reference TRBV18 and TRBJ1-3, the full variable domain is NAGVMQNPRHLVRRRGQEARLRCSPMKGHSHVYWYRQLPEEGLKFMVYLQKENIIDESGMPKERFSAEFPKEGPSILRIQQVVRGDSAAYFCASSLGGNSGNTIYFGEGSWLTVV.

The CDR3 region is CASSSPRGARYGANVLTF. CDR3 nucleotide sequence: TGTGCCAGCAGCTCCCCCCGGGGGGCGCGGTATGGGGCCAACGTCCTGACTTTC. The genes are TRBV7-3 and TRBJ2-6; TRBD2 might be the D (7 bases). The CDR3 is made up of 18 amino acids. Trimming took 4 bases from V and 3 from J, leaving 19 bases between them. Germline CDR1 is SGHTA and CDR2 is FQGTGA.

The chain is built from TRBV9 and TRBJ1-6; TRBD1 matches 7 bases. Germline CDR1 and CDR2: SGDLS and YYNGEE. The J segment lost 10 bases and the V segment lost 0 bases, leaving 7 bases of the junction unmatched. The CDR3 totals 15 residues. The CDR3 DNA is TGTGCCAGCAGCGTAGCGACAGGGCAAAACTCACCCCTCCACTTT. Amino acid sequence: CASSVATGQNSPLHF.

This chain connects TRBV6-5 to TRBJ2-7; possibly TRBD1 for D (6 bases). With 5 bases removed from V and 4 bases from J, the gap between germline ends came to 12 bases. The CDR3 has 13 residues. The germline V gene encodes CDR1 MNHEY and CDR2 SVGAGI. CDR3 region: CASSKQGAYEQYF. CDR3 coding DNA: TGTGCCAGCAGTAAACAGGGTGCATACGAGCAGTACTTC.

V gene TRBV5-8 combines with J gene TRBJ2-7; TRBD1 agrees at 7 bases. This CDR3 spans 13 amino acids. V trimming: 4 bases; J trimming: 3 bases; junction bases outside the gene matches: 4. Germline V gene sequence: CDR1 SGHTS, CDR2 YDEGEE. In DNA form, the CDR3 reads TGTGCCAGCAGCCCGGGACAGAGCTACGAGCAGTACTTC. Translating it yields CASSPGQSYEQYF.

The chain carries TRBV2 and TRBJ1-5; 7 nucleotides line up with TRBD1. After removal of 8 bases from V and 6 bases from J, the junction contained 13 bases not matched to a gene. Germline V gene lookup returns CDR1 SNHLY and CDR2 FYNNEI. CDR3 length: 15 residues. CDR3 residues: CASQGVALEGQPQHF. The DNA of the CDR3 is TGTGCCAGCCAGGGGGTGGCTCTCGAGGGTCAGCCCCAGCATTTT.

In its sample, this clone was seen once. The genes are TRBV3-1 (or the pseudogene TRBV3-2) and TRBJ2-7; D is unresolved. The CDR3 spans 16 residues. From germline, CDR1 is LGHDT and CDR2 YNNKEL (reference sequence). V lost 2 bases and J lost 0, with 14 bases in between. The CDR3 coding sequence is TGTGCCAGCAGCCAAACTCTGCCGATGAGCTCCTACGAGCAGTACTTC. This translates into CASSQTLPMSSYEQYF.

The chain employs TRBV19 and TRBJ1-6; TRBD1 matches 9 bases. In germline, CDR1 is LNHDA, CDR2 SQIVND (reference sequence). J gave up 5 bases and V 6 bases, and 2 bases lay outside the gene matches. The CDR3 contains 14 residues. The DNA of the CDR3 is TGTGCCAGTAGGGGACAGGGTAATAATTCACCCCTCCACTTT. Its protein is CASRGQGNNSPLHF.

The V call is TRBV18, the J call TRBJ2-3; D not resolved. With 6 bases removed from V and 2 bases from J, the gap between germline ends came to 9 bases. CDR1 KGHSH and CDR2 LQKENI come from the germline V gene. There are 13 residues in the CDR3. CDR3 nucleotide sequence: TGTGCCAGCTCGCCGACTTTCACAGATACGCAGTATTTT. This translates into CASSPTFTDTQYF. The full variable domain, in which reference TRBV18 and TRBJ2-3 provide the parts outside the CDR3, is NAGVMQNPRHLVRRRGQEARLRCSPMKGHSHVYWYRQLPEEGLKFMVYLQKENIIDESGMPKERFSAEFPKEGPSILRIQQVVRGDSAAYFCASSPTFTDTQYFGPGTRLTVL.

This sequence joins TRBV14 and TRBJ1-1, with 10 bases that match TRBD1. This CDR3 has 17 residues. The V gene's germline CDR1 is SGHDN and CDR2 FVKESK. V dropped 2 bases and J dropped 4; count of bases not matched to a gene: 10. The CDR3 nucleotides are TGTGCCAGCAGCCAAATAAGACAGGGGGCCTGGGGCACTGAAGCTTTCTTT. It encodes CASSQIRQGAWGTEAFF.

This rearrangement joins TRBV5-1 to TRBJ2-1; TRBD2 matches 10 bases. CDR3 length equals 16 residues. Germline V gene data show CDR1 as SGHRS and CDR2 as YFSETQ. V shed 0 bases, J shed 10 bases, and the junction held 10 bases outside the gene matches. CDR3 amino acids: CASSLVASGGPSEQFF. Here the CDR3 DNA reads TGCGCCAGCAGCTTGGTTGCTAGCGGGGGCCCCTCGGAGCAGTTCTTC. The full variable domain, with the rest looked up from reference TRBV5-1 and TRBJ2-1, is KAGVTQTPRYLIKTRGQQVTLSCSPISGHRSVSWYQQTPGQGLQFLFEYFSETQRNKGNFPGRFSGRQFSNSRSEMNVSTLELGDSALYLCASSLVASGGPSEQFFGPGTRLTVL.

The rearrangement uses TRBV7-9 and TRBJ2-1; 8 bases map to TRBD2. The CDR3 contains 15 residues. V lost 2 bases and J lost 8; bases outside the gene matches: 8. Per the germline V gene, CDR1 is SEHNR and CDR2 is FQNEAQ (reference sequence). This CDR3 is CASSLFPGGLDEQFF. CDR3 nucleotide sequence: TGTGCCAGCAGCTTATTCCCGGGAGGGTTGGATGAGCAGTTCTTC.

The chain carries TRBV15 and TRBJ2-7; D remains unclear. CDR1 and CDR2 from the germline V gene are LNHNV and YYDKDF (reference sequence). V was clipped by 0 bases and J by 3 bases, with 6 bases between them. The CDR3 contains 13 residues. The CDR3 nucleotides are TGTGCCACCAGCAGAGAGCGGTTCTACGAGCAGTACTTC. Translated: CATSRERFYEQYF.